These T cell receptor beta chains were read from a single sample in a study of OX40 agonist ivuxolimab in advanced cancers. Using immunoSEQ multiplex PCR, the repertoire was profiled, and TCRdb retains in-frame clones only, with some absent. The data contain some 100,000 clones, 94% of them singletons. Source: CD4+ or CD8+ T cells sorted from blood, taken in a trial of the OX40 agonist ivuxolimab. These receptors were collected from an adult with an advanced solid tumor such as melanoma, head and neck, liver or kidney cancer. Both conserved end residues are part of each CDR3. The D gene is left open where the match is weak. Clone size is stated in some rows and not others, as once, few, many or a class when expanded.

clone_size | d_call | j_call | v_call | cdr3_length | cdr3_aa | cdr3_nt
NA | NA | TRBJ2-6 | TRBV29-1 | 14 | CSVNTGSGANVLTF | TGCAGCGTCAATACAGGGTCTGGGGCCAACGTCCTGACTTTC
NA | NA | TRBJ2-7 | TRBV5-6 | 15 | CASSLVKRLPYEQYF | TGTGCCAGCAGCTTGGTCAAAAGATTACCCTACGAGCAGTACTTC
once | NA | TRBJ2-2 | TRBV5-1 | 11 | CASSFRGELFF | TGCGCCAGCAGCTTTCGCGGGGAGCTGTTTTTT
NA | TRBD1 | TRBJ2-7 | TRBV7-3 | 13 | CASSWGQGSEQYF | TGTGCCAGCAGCTGGGGACAGGGATCCGAGCAGTACTTC
NA | NA | TRBJ1-2 | TRBV28 | 14 | CASSRDLRGYGYTF | TGTGCCAGCAGTCGGGACCTGCGCGGCTATGGCTACACCTTC
NA | TRBD1 | TRBJ1-1 | TRBV9 | 12 | CASSVQGAEAFF | TGTGCCAGCAGCGTCCAGGGGGCTGAAGCTTTCTTT
NA | NA | TRBJ1-2 | TRBV9 | 14 | CASSVDRPTDGYTF | TGTGCCAGCAGCGTAGATCGCCCCACGGATGGCTACACCTTC
NA | NA | TRBJ2-3 | TRBV7-9 | 17 | CASSPRLVQTRGDTQYF | TGTGCCAGCAGCCCCCGACTAGTTCAAACGAGGGGAGATACGCAGTATTTT
NA | NA | TRBJ2-7 | TRBV11-2 | 13 | CASSLGVAGEQYF | TGTGCCAGCAGCTTAGGGGTGGCGGGCGAGCAGTACTTC
NA | NA | TRBJ2-7 | TRBV29-1 | 13 | CSVAGLGGYEQYF | TGCAGCGTTGCAGGCCTGGGGGGTTACGAGCAGTACTTC
NA | TRBD1 | TRBJ1-6 | TRBV2 | 13 | CASRQGGGSPLHF | TGTGCCAGCCGACAGGGCGGAGGATCACCCCTCCACTTT
NA | TRBD2 | TRBJ2-1 | TRBV4-3 | 19 | CASSQDRVAGGHAYNEQFF | TGCGCCAGCAGCCAAGATCGGGTAGCGGGGGGTCACGCCTACAATGAGCAGTTCTTC
NA | TRBD2 | TRBJ2-7 | TRBV9 | 16 | CASSVYGTSVYYEQYF | TGTGCCAGCAGCGTCTACGGGACTAGCGTTTACTACGAGCAGTACTTC
NA | NA | TRBJ2-1 | TRBV7-2 | 17 | CASSLVSSRYSYNEQFF | TGTGCCAGCAGCTTAGTGTCTAGCCGATACTCCTACAATGAGCAGTTCTTC
NA | TRBD1 | TRBJ1-6 | TRBV15 | 15 | CATSSGRDRVSPLHF | TGTGCCACCAGCAGCGGCCGGGACAGGGTCTCACCCCTCCACTTT
NA | NA | TRBJ2-3 | TRBV9 | 14 | CASSVALRADTQYF | TGTGCCAGCAGCGTAGCTCTCCGGGCAGATACGCAGTATTTT
NA | NA | TRBJ1-2 | TRBV9 | 13 | CASSVGLGYGYTF | TGTGCCAGCAGCGTAGGCCTGGGCTATGGCTACACCTTC
NA | NA | TRBJ2-7 | TRBV11-2 | 14 | CASSLFGPNYEQYF | TGTGCCAGCAGCCTCTTCGGACCGAACTACGAGCAGTACTTC
NA | NA | TRBJ2-7 | TRBV5-5 | 12 | CASSLYGVEQYF | TGTGCCAGCAGCTTATACGGGGTCGAGCAGTACTTC
NA | NA | TRBJ2-7 | TRBV29-1 | 12 | CSVVFPGREQYF | TGCAGCGTTGTTTTTCCGGGCCGCGAGCAGTACTTC
NA | NA | TRBJ2-1 | TRBV6-6 | 11 | CASSYSSEWFF | TGTGCCAGCAGTTACTCGAGTGAATGGTTCTTC
NA | NA | TRBJ2-7 | TRBV5-6 | 15 | CASSLGDPTSYEQYF | TGTGCCAGCAGCTTGGGGGATCCCACCTCCTACGAGCAGTACTTC
NA | NA | TRBJ2-1 | TRBV6-6 | 11 | CASSPGAEQFF | TGTGCCAGCAGCCCCGGGGCCGAGCAGTTCTTC
NA | TRBD1 | TRBJ1-1 | TRBV19 | 12 | CATAQGAIEAFF | TGTGCCACCGCACAGGGGGCGATTGAAGCTTTCTTT
NA | NA | TRBJ2-1 | TRBV4-1 | 13 | CASRWEDSNEQFF | TGCGCCAGCCGCTGGGAGGACAGCAATGAGCAGTTCTTC
once | NA | TRBJ2-7 | TRBV11-2 | 12 | CASSLVGGEQYF | TGTGCCAGCAGCTTAGTGGGTGGCGAGCAGTACTTC
once | TRBD1 | TRBJ2-7 | TRBV6-1 | 14 | CASSDGTGYYEQYF | TGTGCCAGCAGTGATGGGACAGGATATTACGAGCAGTACTTC
NA | NA | TRBJ1-2 | TRBV29-1 | 11 | CSVGVDYGYTF | TGCAGCGTTGGGGTCGACTATGGCTACACCTTC
NA | NA | TRBJ1-5 | TRBV27 | 16 | CATMYSGRDSNQPQHF | TGTGCCACAATGTATAGTGGCAGGGATAGCAATCAGCCCCAGCATTTT
NA | NA | TRBJ2-7 | TRBV10-2 | 12 | CASSEGSYEQYF | TGCGCCAGCAGCGAGGGTTCCTACGAGCAGTACTTC
NA | NA | TRBJ1-4 | TRBV7-9 | 14 | CASSPRDGSEKLFF | TGTGCCAGCAGCCCCAGGGACGGCAGTGAAAAACTGTTTTTT
NA | NA | TRBJ2-7 | TRBV29-1 | 11 | CSAQRGNEQYF | TGCAGCGCTCAAAGGGGGAACGAGCAGTACTTC
NA | TRBD1 | TRBJ2-1 | TRBV7-3 | 14 | CASSSSGQGDEQFF | TGTGCCAGCAGCTCATCGGGACAGGGCGATGAGCAGTTCTTC
NA | TRBD1 | TRBJ1-1 | TRBV27 | 17 | CASSLRPYRGLWTEAFF | TGTGCCAGCAGTTTAAGGCCTTACAGGGGGCTGTGGACTGAAGCTTTCTTT
NA | NA | TRBJ1-5 | TRBV5-1 | 14 | CASSLRQLGQPQHF | TGCGCCAGCAGCTTAAGGCAATTAGGTCAGCCCCAGCATTTT
NA | NA | TRBJ2-7 | TRBV29-1 | 15 | CSVEVDSETSYEQYF | TGCAGCGTTGAAGTAGACAGTGAAACCTCCTACGAGCAGTACTTC
NA | NA | TRBJ1-1 | TRBV29-1 | 12 | CSVESGGVEAFF | TGCAGCGTTGAATCGGGGGGGGTTGAAGCTTTCTTT
NA | NA | TRBJ2-7 | TRBV19 | 13 | CASSSMETYEQYF | TGTGCCAGTAGTAGCATGGAGACCTACGAGCAGTACTTC
NA | NA | TRBJ2-5 | TRBV6-5 | 16 | CASSSVGGAGEETQYF | TGTGCCAGCAGTTCCGTGGGGGGAGCCGGGGAAGAGACCCAGTACTTC
NA | NA | TRBJ2-7 | TRBV6-5 | 13 | CASSPVGSYEQYF | TGTGCCAGCAGTCCCGTGGGCTCCTACGAGCAGTACTTC
NA | TRBD2 | TRBJ2-4 | TRBV19 | 19 | CASSPGLAGEGEAKNIQYF | TGTGCCAGTAGCCCGGGACTAGCGGGAGAAGGGGAGGCCAAAAACATTCAGTACTTC
NA | NA | TRBJ1-4 | TRBV6-1 | 17 | CASSEASYTGGNEKLFF | TGTGCCAGCAGTGAAGCTTCGTACACCGGTGGGAATGAAAAACTGTTTTTT
NA | NA | TRBJ1-6 | TRBV4-1 | 18 | CASSGSGGPGRINSPLHF | TGCGCCAGCAGCGGTTCGGGGGGGCCAGGACGGATAAATTCACCCCTCCACTTT
NA | NA | TRBJ2-5 | TRBV12-5 | 15 | CASGLVPSEGETQYF | TGTGCTAGTGGTTTGGTCCCAAGTGAGGGGGAGACCCAGTACTTC
NA | NA | TRBJ2-1 | TRBV7-9 | 12 | CASSLWSNEQFF | TGTGCCAGCAGCTTATGGAGCAATGAGCAGTTCTTC
NA | NA | TRBJ1-5 | TRBV6-6 | 14 | CASSYGPTVEPQHF | TGTGCCAGCAGTTACGGGCCCACAGTGGAGCCCCAGCATTTT
NA | TRBD2 | TRBJ2-3 | TRBV13 | 16 | CASSLRLAGARLGQYF | TGTGCCAGCAGCTTACGACTAGCGGGAGCACGGTTGGGGCAGTATTTT
NA | TRBD1 | TRBJ1-6 | TRBV7-3 | 15 | CASSLKRTGLSPLHF | TGTGCCAGCAGCTTAAAGAGGACAGGGCTTTCACCCCTCCACTTT
NA | NA | TRBJ2-3 | TRBV27 | 17 | CASSLFPGAFGADTQYF | TGTGCCAGCAGTTTATTTCCGGGGGCATTTGGGGCAGATACGCAGTATTTT
few | NA | TRBJ1-2 | TRBV7-9 | 13 | CASAYSDNYGYTF | TGTGCCAGTGCTTACAGTGATAACTATGGCTACACCTTC